One sample yielded the 2 T cell receptor beta chains listed below, sequenced in a study of T-cell reconstitution after alpha-beta-depleted transplantation in children. Using unique molecular identifiers, the investigators prepared the TCRbeta library. TCRdb re-called the PCR reads with MiXCR, one entry per CDR3 protein. Seen here are around 200,000 distinct CDR3 sequences, approximately 17% observed once, and the top ten hold about 45%. The sample here was PBMCs, mostly from graft donor cells, taken 360 days after TCRalphabeta/CD19-depleted stem cell transplant. Receptors were obtained from a male patient aged 2 to 10 who had a stem cell transplant for acute lymphoblastic leukemia, so the T cells may come from the graft donor.

This clonotype showed up just a few times. The rearrangement uses TRBV12-3 or TRBV12-4 and TRBJ2-7; TRBD2 might be the D (6 bases). CDR3 length: 16 amino acids. V was clipped by 2 bases and J by 3 bases, with 17 bases between them. This chain's CDR3 is CASSLRSTSRLYEQYF. CDR3 DNA: TGTGCCAGCAGTTTAAGGTCGACTAGTAGGCTCTACGAGCAGTACTTC.

DNA for the CDR3: TGCAGTGCTAGGACCCAGCGGGGATCGAACACCGGGGAGCTGTTTTTT. Translated, it gives CSARTQRGSNTGELFF. This sequence joins TRBV20-1 and TRBJ2-2; 7 bases are a match to TRBD2. J gave up 0 bases and V 3 bases, and 7 bases lay outside the gene matches. The CDR3 has 16 amino acids. CDR1 is DFQATT and CDR2 is SNEGSKA in the germline V gene (reference sequence).